A single sample is the source of the 12 T cell receptor beta chains below, sequenced in a study of T cells after yellow fever vaccination. Via MiXCR, TCRdb re-called the 5' RACE reads, giving one row per CDR3 protein. The data show more than 120,000 distinct CDR3 sequences, less than 9.5% seen once. The source was CD4+ T cells sorted from PBMCs, collected 5 days after the yellow fever booster vaccination. Receptors originate from a young man who received the YFV17D yellow fever vaccine.

This clonotype was seen repeatedly, ten times or more. V and J are TRBV20-1 and TRBJ2-7, with D hard to call. CDR1 is DFQATT and CDR2 is SNEGSKA in the germline V gene (reference sequence). The CDR3 totals 14 residues. Trimming left V 2 bases short and J 3 bases short, with 14 bases between. The CDR3 DNA is TGCAGTGCTAGAAACGCGGCGTCGAACTACGAGCAGTACTTC. Residues: CSARNAASNYEQYF.

This clonotype was seen many times. This chain uses TRBV6-5 with TRBJ2-4; D call uncertain. This CDR3 has 11 residues. Per the germline V gene, CDR1 is MNHEY and CDR2 is SVGAGI. The V gene lost 2 bases and the J gene lost 11 bases, with 7 bases spanning the gap. CDR3 residues: CASSYRAVQYF. CDR3 bases: TGTGCCAGCAGTTACAGGGCAGTTCAGTACTTC.

There are many counts of this clonotype. This chain links TRBV20-1 with TRBJ2-7; 7 nucleotides agree with TRBD2. After removal of 1 base from V and 0 bases from J, the junction contained 3 bases not matched to a gene. This CDR3 contains 14 residues. The germline CDR1 and CDR2 sequences are DFQATT and SNEGSKA (reference sequence). The CDR3 coding sequence is TGCAGTGCTAGAGGGGCTAGCGGCTCCTACGAGCAGTACTTC. This translates into CSARGASGSYEQYF.

This clonotype was counted at least ten times. V gene TRBV5-1 combines with J gene TRBJ2-2, with 8 bases matching TRBD2. The J segment lost 2 bases and the V segment lost 2 bases, leaving 5 bases of the junction unmatched. Germline CDR1 SGHRS, CDR2 YFSETQ. The CDR3 is made up of 16 amino acids. The CDR3 coding sequence is TGCGCCAGCAGCTTCGGAGTAGCGGGAAACACCGGGGAGCTGTTTTTT. Amino acids: CASSFGVAGNTGELFF.

This clonotype was seen ten or more times. V usage is TRBV5-1 and J usage is TRBJ1-1; weak D call: TRBD1 (6 bases). This CDR3 has 14 residues. The V gene's germline CDR1 is SGHRS and CDR2 YFSETQ. The V and J ends lost 4 bases and 0 bases respectively, with 10 bases between them. CDR3 protein: CASSTDRLNTEAFF. In nucleotides, the CDR3 is TGCGCCAGCAGCACCGACAGGCTGAACACTGAAGCTTTCTTT.

This clonotype came up many times. The J gene is TRBJ2-1, the V gene TRBV5-6, with 10 bases aligning to TRBD2. Germline V gives CDR1 SGHDT, CDR2 YYEEEE. The J segment lost 4 bases and the V segment lost 6 bases, leaving 10 bases of the junction unmatched. This CDR3 region has 16 residues. In DNA, the CDR3 is TGTGCCAGCAAACTACCTAGCGGGAGAGGTTACAATGAGCAGTTCTTC. It is translated as CASKLPSGRGYNEQFF.

This clonotype was detected ten times or more. The chain employs TRBV29-1 and TRBJ2-5; D gene uncertain. V lost 2 bases, J lost 1 base, and 5 bases lay in between. The CDR3 consists of 12 residues. Looked up from germline, CDR1 is SQVTM and CDR2 is ANQGSEA. The CDR3 here is CSVELGQETQYF. CDR3 coding DNA: TGCAGCGTTGAACTCGGCCAAGAGACCCAGTACTTC.

This rearrangement joins TRBV7-2 to TRBJ2-3; D remains ambiguous. Germline CDR1 SGHTA, CDR2 FQGNSA. Trimming removed 1 base at V and 5 bases at J, with 10 bases between. The CDR3 is 14 amino acids. The CDR3 sequence: CASSLEKGVDTQYF. The CDR3, as DNA: TGTGCCAGCAGCTTAGAAAAGGGCGTAGATACGCAGTATTTT.

The rearrangement joins TRBV20-1 to TRBJ2-4; perhaps D is TRBD1 or TRBD2 (6 bases each). Germline CDR1 is DFQATT and CDR2 is SNEGSKA (reference sequence). With 5 bases removed from V and 4 bases from J, the gap between germline ends came to 15 bases. There are 14 residues in the CDR3. The CDR3 protein is CSAPLGAGKNIQYF. For the CDR3, the DNA is TGCAGTGCTCCTTTGGGGGCGGGGAAAAACATTCAGTACTTC.

This clonotype was observed many times. The chain has TRBV5-1 and TRBJ2-2; weak D call: TRBD2 (5 bases). Trimming removed 5 bases at V and 0 bases at J, with 14 bases between. The CDR3 contains 16 residues. CDR1 SGHRS and CDR2 YFSETQ come from the germline V gene. CDR3 in amino acids: CASRVGGRANTGELFF. The CDR3 DNA is TGCGCCAGCAGGGTGGGCGGGCGAGCGAACACCGGGGAGCTGTTTTTT.

This clonotype appeared many times. The CDR3: CSARIGYREPPGTQYF. The CDR3 DNA reads TGCAGTGCTAGGATCGGTTATCGGGAGCCTCCGGGTACGCAGTATTTT. V gene TRBV20-1 combines with J gene TRBJ2-3, with TRBD2 as a possible D gene (6 bases). Trimming took off 3 bases at V and 8 bases at J, with 24 bases between the two ends. The CDR3 runs to 16 residues. Germline CDR1 is DFQATT and CDR2 is SNEGSKA (reference sequence).

This clonotype was seen repeatedly, ten times or more. The V call is TRBV12-3 or TRBV12-4, the J call TRBJ1-6; maybe TRBD1 (6 bases). Deletions cut 7 bases from V and 9 bases from J, with 16 bases between. The CDR3 runs 14 residues. CDR3 coding DNA: TGTGCCAGCACCTTGGGGACAACGGCTTCACCCCTCCACTTT. Translated, it gives CASTLGTTASPLHF.